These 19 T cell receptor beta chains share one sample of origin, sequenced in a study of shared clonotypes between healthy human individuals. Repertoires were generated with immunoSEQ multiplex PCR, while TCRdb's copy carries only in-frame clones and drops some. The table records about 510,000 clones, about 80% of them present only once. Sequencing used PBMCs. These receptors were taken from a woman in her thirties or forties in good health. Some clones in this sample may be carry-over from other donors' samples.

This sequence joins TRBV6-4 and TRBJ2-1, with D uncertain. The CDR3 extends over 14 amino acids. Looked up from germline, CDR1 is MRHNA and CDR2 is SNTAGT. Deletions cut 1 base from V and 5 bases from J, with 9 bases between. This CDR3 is CASSDWRNNNEQFF. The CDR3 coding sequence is TGTGCCAGCAGTGACTGGCGGAATAACAATGAGCAGTTCTTC.

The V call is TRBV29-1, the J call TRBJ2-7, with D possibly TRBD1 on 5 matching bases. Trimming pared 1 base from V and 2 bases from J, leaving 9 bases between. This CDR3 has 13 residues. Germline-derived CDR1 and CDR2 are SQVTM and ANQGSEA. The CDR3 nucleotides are TGCAGCGTTGAAGGCCAGGACACCTACGAGCAGTACTTC. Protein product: CSVEGQDTYEQYF.

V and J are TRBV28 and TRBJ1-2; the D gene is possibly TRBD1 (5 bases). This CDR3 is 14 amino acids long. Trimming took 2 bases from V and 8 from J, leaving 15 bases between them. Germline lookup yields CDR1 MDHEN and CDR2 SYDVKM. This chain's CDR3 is CASSLPREVRGYTF. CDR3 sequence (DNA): TGTGCCAGCAGTTTACCCAGGGAGGTTAGAGGCTACACCTTC.

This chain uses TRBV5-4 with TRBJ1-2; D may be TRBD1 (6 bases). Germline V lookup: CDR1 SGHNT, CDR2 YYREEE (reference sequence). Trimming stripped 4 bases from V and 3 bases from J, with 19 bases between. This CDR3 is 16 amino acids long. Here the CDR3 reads CASSPPGQQVYYGYTF. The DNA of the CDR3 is TGTGCCAGCAGCCCCCCAGGACAGCAAGTTTACTATGGCTACACCTTC.

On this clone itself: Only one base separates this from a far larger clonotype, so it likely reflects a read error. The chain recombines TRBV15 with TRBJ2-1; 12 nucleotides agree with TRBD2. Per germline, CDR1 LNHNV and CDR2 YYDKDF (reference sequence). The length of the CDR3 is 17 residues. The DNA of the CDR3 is TGTGCCACCAGCAGAGAAGGTGAACTAGCGGGAGGAAATGAGCGGTTCTTC. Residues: CATSREGELAGGNERFF.

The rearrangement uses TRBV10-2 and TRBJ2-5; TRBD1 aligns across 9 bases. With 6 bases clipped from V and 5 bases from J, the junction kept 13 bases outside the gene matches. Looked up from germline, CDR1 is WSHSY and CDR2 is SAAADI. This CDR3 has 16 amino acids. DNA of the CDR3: TGCGCCAGCAGCGACCCCCGAACAGGGGGCAGGGAGACCCAGTACTTC. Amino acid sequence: CASSDPRTGGRETQYF.

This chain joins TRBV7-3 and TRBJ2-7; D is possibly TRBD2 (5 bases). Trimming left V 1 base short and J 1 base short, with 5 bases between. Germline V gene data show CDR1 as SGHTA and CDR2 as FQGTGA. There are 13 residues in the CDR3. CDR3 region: CASSLSGSYEQYF. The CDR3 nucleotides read TGTGCCAGCAGCTTAAGCGGGTCCTACGAGCAGTACTTC.

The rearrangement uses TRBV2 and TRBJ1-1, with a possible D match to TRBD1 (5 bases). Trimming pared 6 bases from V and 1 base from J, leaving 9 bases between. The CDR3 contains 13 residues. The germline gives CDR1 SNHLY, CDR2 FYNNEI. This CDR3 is CASRGLWNTEAFF. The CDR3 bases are TGTGCCAGCAGGGGACTCTGGAACACTGAAGCTTTCTTT. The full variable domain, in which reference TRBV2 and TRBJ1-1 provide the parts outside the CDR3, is EPEVTQTPSHQVTQMGQEVILRCVPISNHLYFYWYRQILGQKVEFLVSFYNNEISEKSEIFDDQFSVERPDGSNFTLKIRSTKLEDSAMYFCASRGLWNTEAFFGQGTRLTVV.

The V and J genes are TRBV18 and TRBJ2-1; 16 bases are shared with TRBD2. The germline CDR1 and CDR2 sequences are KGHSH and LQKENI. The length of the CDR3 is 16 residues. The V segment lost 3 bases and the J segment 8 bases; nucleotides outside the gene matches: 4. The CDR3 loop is CASSPGTSGGVDEQFF. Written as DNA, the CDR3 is TGTGCCAGCTCACCTGGGACTAGCGGGGGGGTGGATGAGCAGTTCTTC. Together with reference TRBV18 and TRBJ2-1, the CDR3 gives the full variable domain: NAGVMQNPRHLVRRRGQEARLRCSPMKGHSHVYWYRQLPEEGLKFMVYLQKENIIDESGMPKERFSAEFPKEGPSILRIQQVVRGDSAAYFCASSPGTSGGVDEQFFGPGTRLTVL.

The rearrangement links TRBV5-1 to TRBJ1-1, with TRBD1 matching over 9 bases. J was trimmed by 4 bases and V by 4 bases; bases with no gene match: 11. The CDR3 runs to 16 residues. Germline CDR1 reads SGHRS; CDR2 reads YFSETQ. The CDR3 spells CASSPRDRALGTEAFF. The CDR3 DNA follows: TGCGCCAGCAGCCCAAGGGACAGGGCGCTCGGCACTGAAGCTTTCTTT.

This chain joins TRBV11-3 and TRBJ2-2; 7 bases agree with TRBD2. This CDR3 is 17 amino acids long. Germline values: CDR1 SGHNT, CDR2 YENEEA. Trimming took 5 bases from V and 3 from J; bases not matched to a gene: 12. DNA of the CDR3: TGTGCCAGCAGCGTCTCGTCGTGGGGGAGGGACACCGGGGAGCTGTTTTTT. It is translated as CASSVSSWGRDTGELFF.

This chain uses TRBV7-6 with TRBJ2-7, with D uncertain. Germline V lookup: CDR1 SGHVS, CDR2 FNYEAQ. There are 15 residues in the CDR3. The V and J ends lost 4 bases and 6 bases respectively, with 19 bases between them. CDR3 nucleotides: TGTGCCAGCAGCTCCCCCAGTACAACTCTGGGCGAGCAGTACTTC. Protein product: CASSSPSTTLGEQYF.

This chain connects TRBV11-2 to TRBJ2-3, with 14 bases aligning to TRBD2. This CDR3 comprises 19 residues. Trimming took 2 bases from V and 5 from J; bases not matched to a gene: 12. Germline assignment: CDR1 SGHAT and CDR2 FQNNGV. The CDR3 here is CASSLRGTSGRVTGDTQYF. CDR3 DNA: TGTGCCAGCAGCTTAAGGGGGACTAGCGGGAGAGTGACGGGAGATACGCAGTATTTT.

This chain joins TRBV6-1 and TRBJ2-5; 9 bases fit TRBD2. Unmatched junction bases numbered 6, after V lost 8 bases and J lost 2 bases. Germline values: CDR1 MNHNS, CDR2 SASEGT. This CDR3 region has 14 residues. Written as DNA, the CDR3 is TGTGCCAGCTCGACTAGCGGCACGCAAGAGACCCAGTACTTC. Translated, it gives CASSTSGTQETQYF.

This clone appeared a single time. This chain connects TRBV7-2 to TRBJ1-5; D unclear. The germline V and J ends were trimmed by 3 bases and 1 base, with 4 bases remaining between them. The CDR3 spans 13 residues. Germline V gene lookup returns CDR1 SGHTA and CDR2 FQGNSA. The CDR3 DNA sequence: TGTGCCAGCAGCTTTGAAAGCAATCAGCCCCAGCATTTT. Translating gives CASSFESNQPQHF.

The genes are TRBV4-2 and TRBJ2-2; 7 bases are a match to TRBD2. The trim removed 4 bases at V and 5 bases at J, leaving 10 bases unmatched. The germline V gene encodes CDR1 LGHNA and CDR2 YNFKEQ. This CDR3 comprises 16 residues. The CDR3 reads CASSPRMGRETGELFF. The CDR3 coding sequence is TGTGCCAGCAGCCCTCGGATGGGGCGGGAGACCGGGGAGCTGTTTTTT.

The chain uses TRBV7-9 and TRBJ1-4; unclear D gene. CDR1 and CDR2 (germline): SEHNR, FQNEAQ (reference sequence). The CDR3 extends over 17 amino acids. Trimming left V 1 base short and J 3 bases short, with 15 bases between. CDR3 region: CASSLDLAAVANEKLFF. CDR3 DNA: TGTGCCAGCAGCTTAGACTTGGCAGCTGTGGCTAATGAAAAACTGTTTTTT.

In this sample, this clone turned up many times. This chain's CDR3 is CASSLRTSGSPSTGELFF. CDR3 bases: TGCGCCAGCAGCCTTCGGACTAGCGGGAGCCCATCCACCGGGGAGCTGTTTTTT. The chain links TRBV5-1 to TRBJ2-2; 13 positions agree with TRBD2. There are 18 residues in the CDR3. J was trimmed by 4 bases and V by 4 bases; bases with no gene match: 10. The germline V gene encodes CDR1 SGHRS and CDR2 YFSETQ.

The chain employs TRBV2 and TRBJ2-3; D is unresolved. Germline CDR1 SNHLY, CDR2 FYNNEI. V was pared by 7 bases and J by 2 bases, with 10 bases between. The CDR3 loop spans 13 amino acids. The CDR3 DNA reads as TGTGCCAGCACCGGCGGTAACACAGATACGCAGTATTTT. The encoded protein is CASTGGNTDTQYF.